This T cell receptor beta chain was sequenced during a study of early stage breast cancer tumors. Study details: ER+/PR+/HER2- status applied to about 70% of the 16 invasive breast tumors. Findings of the study overall: Tumors had roughly 2.5-fold higher T cell density than normal breast.

CDR3 length: 16 amino acids. Germline V lookup: CDR1 SGHVS, CDR2 FNYEAQ. With V trimmed by 1 base and J by 1 base, 3 bases remained unmatched. On this clone itself: Its target is not known.

Method: immunoSEQ multiplex PCR; TCRdb's copy keeps in-frame clones and lacks some. Of about 28,000 clones in the sample, 80% are singletons; the top ten hold approximately 12%. Sequenced: blood. The TCR originated in a person aged 55 to 75 with breast cancer. The rearrangement joins TRBV7-6 to TRBJ2-3; 9 bases agree with TRBD2. The DNA of the CDR3 is TGTGCCAGCAGCTTAGGGGCGGGAGGGGGCACAGATACGCAGTATTTT. Residues: CASSLGAGGGTDTQYF.